This T cell receptor (beta chain) was captured by sequencing in a study of T cells in narcolepsy. Points from the study as a whole: Comparing one patient's CSF and blood CD4+ clonotypes highlighted HCRT- and TRIB2-specific autoreactive clonotypes.

Turning to this clone: Antigen: not known.

CDR3 length: 19 amino acids. V dropped 3 bases and J dropped 2 bases, with 24 bases sitting between them. The germline V gene encodes CDR1 SGHRS and CDR2 YFSETQ. The method was immunoSEQ multiplex PCR; TCRdb's version includes in-frame clones alone and lacks a portion of them. Of 25,000 to 35,000 clones listed, around 79% were seen once; the top ten hold approximately 1.1%. The sequenced material came from CD45RA- memory CD4+ T cells from PBMCs. The TCR was taken from a human donor with narcolepsy. The chain is built from TRBV5-1 and TRBJ1-5; D gene ambiguous. The CDR3: CASSYMGPTSSTGNQPQHF. CDR3 DNA sequence: TGCGCCAGCAGCTACATGGGCCCAACTTCTTCTACCGGCAATCAGCCCCAGCATTTT.